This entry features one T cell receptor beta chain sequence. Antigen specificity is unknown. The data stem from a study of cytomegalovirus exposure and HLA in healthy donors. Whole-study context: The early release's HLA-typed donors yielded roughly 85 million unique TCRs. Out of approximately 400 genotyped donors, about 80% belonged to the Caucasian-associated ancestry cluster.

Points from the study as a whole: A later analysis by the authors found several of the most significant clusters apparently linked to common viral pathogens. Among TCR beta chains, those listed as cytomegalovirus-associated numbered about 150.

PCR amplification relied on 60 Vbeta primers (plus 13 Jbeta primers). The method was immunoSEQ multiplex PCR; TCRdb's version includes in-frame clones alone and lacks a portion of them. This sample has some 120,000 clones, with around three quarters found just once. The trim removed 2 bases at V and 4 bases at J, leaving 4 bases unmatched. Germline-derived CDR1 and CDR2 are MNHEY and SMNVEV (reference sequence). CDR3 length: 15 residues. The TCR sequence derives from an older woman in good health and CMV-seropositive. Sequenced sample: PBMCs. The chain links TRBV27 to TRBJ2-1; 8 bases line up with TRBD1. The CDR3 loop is CASSLAGGGYNEQFF. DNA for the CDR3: TGTGCCAGCAGTTTAGCAGGGGGCGGTTACAATGAGCAGTTCTTC.